The entry below gives a single TCR beta chain sequence along with its context. A read error may explain this, as a much larger clone is one base away. This likely comes from a read error, as the CDR3 has no conserved phenylalanine or tryptophan at its end. The authors made TCR cDNA by 5'RACE template switching, adding a universal primer site and UMIs. TCRdb ran MiXCR on the 5' RACE reads and lists one entry per CDR3 protein. The profile covers tens of thousands of distinct CDR3 sequences, with approximately 7% appearing a single time and less than 35% taken by the ten largest. This sample was included in a study of T cells after yellow fever vaccination. This sequence originates from a man between 18 and 35 years old who received the YFV17D yellow fever vaccine. The sample was CD8+ T cells sorted from PBMCs, taken around 16 days after the first yellow fever vaccination.

The CDR3 coding sequence is TGTGCCAGCAGTTTATCCCCTCGGCACACAGATACGCAGTATCTT. It yields the protein CASSLSPRHTDTQYL. This chain links TRBV27 with TRBJ2-3; no clear D. The CDR3 covers 15 residues. The ends were cut back, 0 bases at V and 2 bases at J, with 9 bases in the middle. Per the germline V gene, CDR1 is MNHEY and CDR2 is SMNVEV (reference sequence).